Each of the 23 T cell receptor beta chains below was sequenced from the same sample in a study of early T cells in non-severe SARS-CoV-2 infection. TCRdb re-called the 5' RACE reads through MiXCR, storing one row per CDR3 protein. Of around 26,000 distinct CDR3 sequences in the sample, roughly 5.3% were seen once. The sample taken for sequencing was whole blood. The receptors were gathered from an adult who was a healthcare worker with PCR-confirmed SARS-CoV-2 infection or an uninfected control (not recorded which).

This clonotype was detected many times. The V gene is TRBV2, the J gene TRBJ2-2; 8 bases map to TRBD2. The CDR3 consists of 17 residues. Looked up from germline, CDR1 is SNHLY and CDR2 is FYNNEI. The V gene end was trimmed by 7 bases and the J gene end by 2 bases; junction bases not matched to a gene: 12. CDR3 protein: CASTPRRGGANTGELFF. The CDR3 region has the DNA TGTGCCAGCACCCCTCGCCGGGGGGGAGCTAACACCGGGGAGCTGTTTTTT.

This clonotype was counted ten times or more. The chain carries TRBV18 and TRBJ2-3, with D hard to call. The germline V and J ends were trimmed by 3 bases and 6 bases, with 4 bases remaining between them. The CDR3 extends over 11 amino acids. Per the germline V gene, CDR1 is KGHSH and CDR2 is LQKENI. The CDR3 coding sequence is TGTGCCAGCTCACCCCCGGATACGCAGTATTTT. This codes for CASSPPDTQYF.

Many counts were recorded for this clonotype. This sequence joins TRBV5-1 and TRBJ2-7; the match to TRBD1 covers 9 bases. V shed 4 bases, J shed 2 bases, and the junction held 7 bases outside the gene matches. This CDR3 contains 15 residues. Germline V CDR1 and CDR2: SGHRS, YFSETQ. As DNA, the CDR3 is TGCGCCAGCAGCCCTAGACAGGGGGAGGCCTACGAGCAGTACTTC. As protein: CASSPRQGEAYEQYF.

This chain connects TRBV7-9 to TRBJ2-3; D is ambiguous. CDR3 length equals 9 residues. V gave up 8 bases and J gave up 6 bases, with 3 bases separating them. From germline, CDR1 is SEHNR and CDR2 FQNEAQ (reference sequence). The CDR3 DNA reads as TGTGCCAGCCCCGATACGCAGTATTTT. It yields the protein CASPDTQYF.

Ten or more counts support this clonotype. This chain links TRBV7-9 with TRBJ1-6; a possible D gene is TRBD1 (5 bases). V lost 3 bases and J 9 bases, leaving 9 bases between the germline ends. This CDR3 has 13 residues. The germline CDR1 and CDR2 sequences are SEHNR and FQNEAQ (reference sequence). The CDR3 bases are TGTGCCAGCAGCTTGGGGGATAGTTCACCCCTCCACTTT. This gives the protein CASSLGDSSPLHF.

This clonotype was seen repeatedly, ten times or more. The chain joins TRBV7-8 to TRBJ1-5; D gene unclear. CDR1 is SGHVS, CDR2 FQNEAQ, per germline. V lost 1 base and J 5 bases, leaving 9 bases between the germline ends. The CDR3 runs 14 residues. This CDR3 is CASSLVPGYQPQHF. Here the CDR3 DNA reads TGTGCCAGCAGCTTAGTTCCAGGCTATCAGCCCCAGCATTTT.

This clonotype was counted at least ten times. The chain employs TRBV12-3 or TRBV12-4 and TRBJ1-4; the D is unclear. The germline V and J ends were trimmed by 6 bases and 4 bases, with 15 bases remaining between them. The CDR3 has 15 amino acids. The CDR3 DNA reads TGTGCCAGCAGCAATCGGGCCGGGAATAATGAAAAACTGTTTTTT. This translates into CASSNRAGNNEKLFF.

This clonotype has just a few counts. The rearrangement joins TRBV6-2 or TRBV6-3 to TRBJ1-1; D gene unclear. Trimming cost V 4 bases and J 0 bases, with 6 bases left between them. Germline lookup yields CDR1 MNHEY and CDR2 SVGEGT. The CDR3 totals 13 residues. The CDR3 DNA reads TGTGCCAGCAGTTTAGGGATGAACACTGAAGCTTTCTTT. As protein: CASSLGMNTEAFF.

A few counts support this clonotype. The rearrangement joins TRBV27 to TRBJ1-1; TRBD1 is a possible D gene (5 bases). This CDR3 contains 14 residues. Deletions cut 8 bases from V and 2 bases from J, with 15 bases between. CDR1 is MNHEY and CDR2 is SMNVEV in the germline V gene (reference sequence). The CDR3 DNA reads as TGTGCCAGCTCGACCGGGACTGCTAACACTGAAGCTTTCTTT. Its translation is CASSTGTANTEAFF.

The chain links TRBV3-1 to TRBJ2-2; TRBD2 agrees at 7 bases. V dropped 1 base and J dropped 4; count of bases not matched to a gene: 9. This CDR3 contains 17 residues. Germline-derived CDR1 and CDR2 are LGHDT and YNNKEL (reference sequence). This chain's CDR3 is CASSQVQGGWATGELFF. CDR3 in DNA: TGTGCCAGCAGCCAAGTTCAGGGAGGGTGGGCCACCGGGGAGCTGTTTTTT.

V and J are TRBV7-8 and TRBJ1-5; 8 bases are a match to TRBD1. Germline CDR1 is SGHVS and CDR2 is FQNEAQ. The CDR3 totals 15 residues. Trimming took 5 bases from V and 7 from J; bases not matched to a gene: 10. CDR3: CASSATGAAEQPQHF. CDR3 DNA sequence: TGTGCCAGCAGCGCGACAGGGGCGGCTGAACAGCCCCAGCATTTT. The full variable domain, completed using reference TRBV7-8 and TRBJ1-5, is GAGVSQSPRYKVAKRGQDVALRCDPISGHVSLFWYQQALGQGPEFLTYFQNEAQLDKSGLPSDRFFAERPEGSVSTLKIQRTQQEDSAVYLCASSATGAAEQPQHFGDGTRLSIL.

This clonotype has at least ten counts. The V and J genes are TRBV5-1 and TRBJ1-3; 7 bases match TRBD1. Germline CDR1 is SGHRS and CDR2 is YFSETQ. After removal of 0 bases from V and 2 bases from J, the junction contained 5 bases not matched to a gene. The CDR3 has 16 amino acids. The CDR3 bases are TGCGCCAGCAGCTTGGATCCCCAGGGGGCTGGAAACACCATATATTTT. This encodes CASSLDPQGAGNTIYF.

The genes are TRBV10-1 and TRBJ2-2; 9 positions agree with TRBD1. J lost 6 bases, V lost 4 bases, and 3 bases had no gene match. There are 14 residues in the CDR3. Germline V gives CDR1 WNHNN, CDR2 SYGVQD (reference sequence). CDR3 DNA: TGCGCCAGCAGTGGGGGGACAGGGCCCGGGGAGCTGTTTTTT. It codes for CASSGGTGPGELFF.

This clonotype has ten or more counts. The J gene is TRBJ1-1, the V gene TRBV29-1; 7 bases fit TRBD1. The V gene's germline CDR1 is SQVTM and CDR2 ANQGSEA. The J segment lost 0 bases and the V segment lost 7 bases, leaving 2 bases of the junction unmatched. The CDR3 sequence is 12 residues long. In nucleotides, the CDR3 is TGCAGCGCAGGGACAGTGAACACTGAAGCTTTCTTT. Protein: CSAGTVNTEAFF.

This clonotype is categorized as medium-sized. The chain is built from TRBV7-6 and TRBJ2-3; TRBD1 might be the D (5 bases). The germline CDR1 and CDR2 sequences are SGHVS and FNYEAQ. Trimming removed 6 bases at V and 3 bases at J, with 10 bases between. The CDR3 runs to 13 residues. This chain's CDR3 is CASSFRQTDTQYF. CDR3 nucleotides: TGTGCCAGCAGTTTTAGACAGACAGATACGCAGTATTTT.

Many counts were recorded for this clonotype. The genes are TRBV20-1 and TRBJ2-7, with D perhaps matching TRBD1 (6 bases). Germline V lookup: CDR1 DFQATT, CDR2 SNEGSKA (reference sequence). V lost 0 bases and J 4 bases, leaving 25 bases between the germline ends. The CDR3 loop spans 18 amino acids. CDR3 protein: CSARDYRIVAGVSYEQYF. CDR3 nucleotide sequence: TGCAGTGCTAGAGATTATAGGATTGTGGCAGGGGTTTCGTACGAGCAGTACTTC.

This clonotype was detected many times. The CDR3 region is CASSRNNEQFF. The CDR3 DNA reads as TGTGCCAGCAGCCGAAACAATGAGCAGTTCTTC. The chain has TRBV11-2 and TRBJ2-1; no clear D gene. From germline, CDR1 is SGHAT and CDR2 FQNNGV. The CDR3 consists of 11 residues. V lost 5 bases to trimming and J lost 5 bases, with 4 bases between them. Complete variable domain (other parts from reference TRBV11-2 and TRBJ2-1): EAGVAQSPRYKIIEKRQSVAFWCNPISGHATLYWYQQILGQGPKLLIQFQNNGVVDDSQLPKDRFSAERLKGVDSTLKIQPAKLEDSAVYLCASSRNNEQFFGPGTRLTVL.

The chain recombines TRBV29-1 with TRBJ2-1; D tentatively reads TRBD1 or TRBD2 (5 bases each). The CDR3 runs to 13 residues. Trimming shortened V by 8 bases and J by 2 bases, and 13 bases separated the two germline ends. From germline, CDR1 is SQVTM and CDR2 ANQGSEA. The CDR3 reads CSFRDGTYNEQFF. The CDR3 DNA sequence: TGCAGCTTCCGGGACGGAACCTACAATGAGCAGTTCTTC.

This clonotype has ten or more counts. The chain has TRBV6-5 and TRBJ2-1; 12 positions agree with TRBD2. The germline V gene encodes CDR1 MNHEY and CDR2 SVGAGI. Trimming cost V 4 bases and J 0 bases; bases outside gene matches: 1. This CDR3 spans 16 amino acids. CDR3 DNA: TGTGCCAGCAGTTCGACTAGCGGGAGCTCCTACAATGAGCAGTTCTTC. Protein: CASSSTSGSSYNEQFF.

There are many counts of this clonotype. V usage is TRBV10-3 and J usage is TRBJ2-5, with D perhaps matching TRBD2 (6 bases). Germline CDR1 ENHRY, CDR2 SYGVKD. V was shortened by 10 bases and J by 0 bases, with 9 bases between the two germline ends. The CDR3 runs 12 residues. This chain's CDR3 is CATGGNQETQYF. DNA of the CDR3: TGTGCCACCGGGGGTAACCAAGAGACCCAGTACTTC.

This clonotype was detected many times. V usage is TRBV7-9 and J usage is TRBJ1-2, with D possibly being TRBD1 (6 bases). Deletions cut 4 bases from V and 0 bases from J, with 9 bases between. Germline lookup yields CDR1 SEHNR and CDR2 FQNEAQ (reference sequence). The CDR3 length is 14 residues. CDR3 nucleotide sequence: TGTGCCAGCAGCTCGACAGGCCCTAACTATGGCTACACCTTC. Amino acid sequence: CASSSTGPNYGYTF. The full variable domain, completed using reference TRBV7-9 and TRBJ1-2, is DTGVSQNPRHKITKRGQNVTFRCDPISEHNRLYWYRQTLGQGPEFLTYFQNEAQLEKSRLLSDRFSAERPKGSFSTLEIQRTEQGDSAMYLCASSSTGPNYGYTFGSGTRLTVV.

This chain connects TRBV12-3 or TRBV12-4 to TRBJ1-6, with 12 bases identical to TRBD1. This CDR3 comprises 16 residues. The V gene end was trimmed by 8 bases and the J gene end by 8 bases; junction bases not matched to a gene: 10. CDR3 nucleotide sequence: TGTGCCAGCCGGGACAGGGGGCGGTTCATGGATTCACCCCTCCACTTT. Translated, it gives CASRDRGRFMDSPLHF.

With respect to this clonotype: A much larger clone lies one base from this, so it may be a read error. This chain links TRBV24-1 with TRBJ2-1; maybe TRBD2 (5 bases). The CDR3 has 12 residues. Germline CDR1 is KGHDR and CDR2 is SFDVKD. The CDR3 bases are TGTGTCACCAGCCTAGCCGGCAATGAGCAGTTCTTC. Its protein is CVTSLAGNEQFF.